One and the same sample provided the 19 T cell receptor beta chains below, sequenced in a study of blood T cell repertoires in COVID-19. Sequencing used immunoSEQ multiplex PCR; TCRdb keeps in-frame clones, though not all of them. Seen here are roughly 190,000 clones, about 81% observed once, and the top ten hold around 8%. The source material was peripheral blood. The origin of the receptors is a woman aged 55-69 years with COVID-19, enrolled during active disease.

The rearrangement joins TRBV29-1 to TRBJ2-5; 9 nucleotides align to TRBD2. The V gene's germline CDR1 is SQVTM and CDR2 ANQGSEA. This CDR3 region has 15 residues. Trimming cost V 6 bases and J 4 bases; bases outside gene matches: 12. CDR3 nucleotide sequence: TGCAGCGTCGCGGGCGGGGGGGGCTCGCTAGAGACCCAGTACTTC. Encoded protein: CSVAGGGGSLETQYF.

Remarks on this clone: Compared with germline, one end of the junction differs, possibly owing to a read error. The chain has TRBV12-3 or TRBV12-4 and TRBJ2-5; D unresolved. This CDR3 has 11 residues. The CDR3 here is CASSFQEPQYF. The DNA of the CDR3 is TGTGCCAGCAGTTTTCAAGAGCCCCAGTACTTC.

The rearrangement joins TRBV28 to TRBJ1-2, with D possibly being TRBD1 (5 bases). The V and J ends lost 3 bases and 6 bases respectively, with 14 bases between them. Looked up from germline, CDR1 is MDHEN and CDR2 is SYDVKM. The CDR3 consists of 14 residues. Here the CDR3 reads CASSFGGVGNGYTF. CDR3 in DNA: TGTGCCAGCAGTTTCGGGGGGGTCGGAAATGGCTACACCTTC.

J is TRBJ1-6 and V is TRBV27; D ambiguous. The CDR3 extends over 13 amino acids. Germline V gene sequence: CDR1 MNHEY, CDR2 SMNVEV (reference sequence). The V gene lost 6 bases and the J gene lost 9 bases, with 12 bases spanning the gap. CDR3: CASSLNTISPLHF. The CDR3 region has the DNA TGTGCCAGCAGCCTGAACACTATTTCACCCCTCCACTTT.

The V gene is TRBV4-3, the J gene TRBJ2-1, with a possible D match to TRBD2 (5 bases). CDR3 size: 13 residues. V shed 6 bases and J shed 7 bases, with 13 bases lying between them. The germline V gene has CDR1 LGHNA and CDR2 YSLEER. This chain's CDR3 is CASSRNRGNEQFF. As DNA, the CDR3 is TGCGCCAGCAGTCGGAACCGAGGGAATGAGCAGTTCTTC.

V gene TRBV9 combines with J gene TRBJ1-2, with TRBD1 identical over 7 bases. V was clipped by 4 bases and J by 7 bases; unmatched bases: 7. CDR3 length: 13 amino acids. Germline V gene sequence: CDR1 SGDLS, CDR2 YYNGEE. CDR3 region: CASSTGTVAGYTF. The CDR3 DNA follows: TGTGCCAGCAGCACCGGGACAGTGGCTGGCTACACCTTC.

The gene calls are TRBV9 and TRBJ2-3; 10 bases match TRBD2. Germline CDR1 and CDR2: SGDLS and YYNGEE. The V gene end was trimmed by 0 bases and the J gene end by 8 bases; junction bases not matched to a gene: 6. This CDR3 is 15 amino acids long. DNA of the CDR3: TGTGCCAGCAGCGTAGCCAGCGGGGGGGCCGGTACGCAGTATTTT. Translating gives CASSVASGGAGTQYF.

This chain links TRBV11-2 with TRBJ2-1, with 10 bases lining up with TRBD2. This CDR3 has 15 amino acids. The V and J ends lost 1 base and 10 bases, in that order; junction bases with no gene match: 7. Germline CDR1 and CDR2: SGHAT and FQNNGV. CDR3 sequence (DNA): TGTGCCAGCAGCTTAGTGGGGCTAGCGGGAGCGGAGCAGTTCTTC. Protein sequence: CASSLVGLAGAEQFF.

The chain links TRBV24-1 to TRBJ2-7; D may be TRBD1 (6 bases). The CDR3 totals 14 residues. The V and J ends lost 5 bases and 2 bases respectively, with 12 bases between them. From germline, CDR1 is KGHDR and CDR2 SFDVKD. As DNA, the CDR3 is TGTGCCACCAGTGCAGGGGCTACACCCTACGAGCAGTACTTC. This codes for CATSAGATPYEQYF.

The chain links TRBV7-9 to TRBJ1-2, with D maybe TRBD1 (5 bases). From germline, CDR1 is SEHNR and CDR2 FQNEAQ (reference sequence). The CDR3 runs 15 residues. The germline V and J ends were trimmed by 5 bases and 4 bases, with 17 bases remaining between them. This CDR3 reads CASSPRDSLSYGYTF. The CDR3 nucleotides are TGTGCCAGCAGCCCCCGCGACAGTCTCTCCTATGGCTACACCTTC.

The rearrangement uses TRBV18 and TRBJ1-4, with 7 bases that match TRBD1. V lost 6 bases and J lost 0; bases outside the gene matches: 4. The CDR3 is 15 residues long. CDR1 and CDR2 from the germline V gene are KGHSH and LQKENI. The CDR3 is CASSATGTTNEKLFF. The CDR3 DNA is TGTGCCAGCTCCGCGACAGGGACAACTAATGAAAAACTGTTTTTT.

This rearrangement joins TRBV28 to TRBJ1-1; D is perhaps TRBD1 (6 bases). The ends were cut back, 3 bases at V and 10 bases at J, with 12 bases in the middle. Germline CDR1 MDHEN, CDR2 SYDVKM. This CDR3 has 12 residues. The CDR3 region is CASSFGQYRAFF. CDR3 coding DNA: TGTGCCAGCAGTTTCGGACAGTATAGAGCTTTCTTT. Full variable domain (missing parts from reference TRBV28 and TRBJ1-1): DVKVTQSSRYLVKRTGEKVFLECVQDMDHENMFWYRQDPGLGLRLIYFSYDVKMKEKGDIPEGYSVSREKKERFSLILESASTNQTSMYLCASSFGQYRAFFGQGTRLTVV.

This sequence joins TRBV2 and TRBJ1-4, with D tentatively TRBD1 (6 bases). Looked up from germline, CDR1 is SNHLY and CDR2 is FYNNEI. The CDR3 extends over 13 amino acids. The V end was cut by 5 bases, the J end by 5 bases, with 9 bases between. The CDR3 DNA follows: TGTGCCAGCAGTAGAGGGACAAATGAAAAACTGTTTTTT. Translating it yields CASSRGTNEKLFF.

This rearrangement joins TRBV7-9 to TRBJ1-2, with 10 bases lining up with TRBD1. Germline loops: CDR1 SEHNR, CDR2 FQNEAQ (reference sequence). The CDR3 spans 18 residues. Trimming took 5 bases from V and 7 from J; bases not matched to a gene: 19. CDR3 coding DNA: TGTGCCAGCAGCCTCCCCCGGGACAGGGGTTTAGAGTCCTCTGGCTACACCTTC. Translation: CASSLPRDRGLESSGYTF.

The CDR3 DNA follows: TGTGCCAGCAGCCTACCCATGACTGATAACACTGAAGCTTTCTTT. This gives the protein CASSLPMTDNTEAFF. The chain recombines TRBV5-6 with TRBJ1-1; D is unclear. Germline-derived CDR1 and CDR2 are SGHDT and YYEEEE. This CDR3 contains 15 residues. Trimming stripped 4 bases from V and 2 bases from J, with 15 bases between. Drawing the rest from reference TRBV5-6 and TRBJ1-1, the complete variable domain is DAGVTQSPTHLIKTRGQQVTLRCSPKSGHDTVSWYQQALGQGPQFIFQYYEEEERQRGNFPDRFSGHQFPNYSSELNVNALLLGDSALYLCASSLPMTDNTEAFFGQGTRLTVV.

This chain links TRBV28 with TRBJ1-2; D is undetermined. V dropped 6 bases and J dropped 5 bases, with 19 bases sitting between them. The CDR3 extends over 15 amino acids. The germline V gene has CDR1 MDHEN and CDR2 SYDVKM. Here the CDR3 DNA reads TGTGCCAGCAGATCACCCCCCCCGCTCGGGTATGGCTACACCTTC. It specifies CASRSPPPLGYGYTF.

The V and J genes are TRBV19 and TRBJ1-5; a possible D gene is TRBD1 (6 bases). Germline lookup yields CDR1 LNHDA and CDR2 SQIVND (reference sequence). The CDR3 is 16 residues long. The germline V and J ends were trimmed by 5 bases and 0 bases, with 14 bases remaining between them. CDR3 amino acids: CASSSNAGASNQPQHF. In DNA form, the CDR3 reads TGTGCCAGTAGTTCAAACGCAGGGGCTAGCAATCAGCCCCAGCATTTT.

The chain has TRBV7-6 and TRBJ1-3; D remains unclear. Germline CDR1 is SGHVS and CDR2 is FNYEAQ. Between the trimmed V and J ends, which lost 2 bases and 1 base, there was a span of 12 bases. The CDR3 length is 16 residues. This CDR3 is CASSLSIPQSGNTIYF. CDR3 DNA sequence: TGTGCCAGCAGCTTAAGCATACCTCAATCTGGAAACACCATATATTTT.

CDR3 region: CASSESRGGFSDEQFF. In DNA, the CDR3 is TGCGCCAGCAGTGAGTCTCGGGGGGGCTTTTCCGATGAGCAGTTCTTC. This rearrangement joins TRBV10-1 to TRBJ2-1; the match to TRBD2 covers 8 bases. This CDR3 is built from 16 residues. Germline V gene lookup returns CDR1 WNHNN and CDR2 SYGVQD (reference sequence). Trimming took 0 bases from V and 8 from J; bases not matched to a gene: 9.